This is a list of T cell receptor beta chains from one sample in a study of blood T cell repertoires in COVID-19. TCRdb's copy holds only in-frame clones and misses some; the assay was immunoSEQ multiplex PCR. The repertoire holds 70,000 to 90,000 clones, with about 88% as singletons. The sequenced sample was peripheral blood. These receptors all come from a man older than 75 with COVID-19, enrolled during active disease. Each CDR3 is given with its conserved first and last residue. The order of the fields is J gene, clone size, V gene, D gene, CDR3 protein, CDR3 DNA. D genes are given only for firm matches. Part of the rows lack a size; the others show once, few, many or a class for expanded clones.

>TRBJ1-1|.|TRBV28|.
CACGTRGNTEAFF
TGTGCCTGCGGAACAAGGGGGAACACTGAAGCTTTCTTT
>TRBJ2-4|.|TRBV13|.
CASSLDRVAKNIQYF
TGTGCCAGCAGCTTAGATCGGGTAGCCAAAAACATTCAGTACTTC
>TRBJ2-1|once|TRBV5-1|.
CASSFSDEQFF
TGCGCCAGCAGCTTTAGCGATGAGCAGTTCTTC
>TRBJ1-6|.|TRBV27|.
CASSYNNSPLHF
TGTGCCAGCAGTTATAATAATTCACCCCTCCACTTT
>TRBJ1-1|.|TRBV11-2|.
CASSLAGLGTEAFF
TGTGCCAGCAGCTTGGCGGGCCTCGGAACTGAAGCTTTCTTT
>TRBJ1-1|.|TRBV3-1/TRBV3-2|.
CASSPRGNTEAFF
TGTGCCAGCAGCCCCAGGGGGAACACTGAAGCTTTCTTT
>TRBJ1-2|.|TRBV7-2|.
CASSLGPNSYGYTF
TGTGCCAGCAGCTTAGGCCCTAACAGCTATGGCTACACCTTC
>TRBJ1-1|once|TRBV9|.
CASSVDGGNTEAFF
TGTGCCAGCAGCGTAGATGGCGGCAACACTGAAGCTTTCTTT
>TRBJ1-5|.|TRBV2|TRBD1
CASSAGTGEISNQPQHF
TGTGCCAGCAGCGCCGGGACAGGCGAAATCAGCAATCAGCCCCAGCATTTT
>TRBJ2-7|.|TRBV27|TRBD1
CASRIDRGAYEQYF
TGTGCCAGCAGGATTGACAGGGGGGCCTACGAGCAGTACTTC